This TCR beta chain stems from a study of cytomegalovirus exposure and HLA in healthy donors. Healthy bone marrow donors formed the donor group. The PCR was carried out with 60 Vbeta primers and 13 Jbeta primers. Using immunoSEQ multiplex PCR, the repertoire was profiled, and TCRdb retains in-frame clones only, with some absent. The table has more than 80,000 clones, around 70% seen once. Material for sequencing was PBMCs. This clonotype was obtained from a boy younger than 18 in good health and CMV-seronegative.

CDR3 loop: CASSMPVNTEAFF. CDR3 coding DNA: TGTGCCAGCAGTATGCCGGTGAACACTGAAGCTTTCTTT. V and J are TRBV7-9 and TRBJ1-1; the D is unclear. Germline V gene lookup returns CDR1 SEHNR and CDR2 FQNEAQ (reference sequence). The CDR3 extends over 13 amino acids. V was cut by 6 bases and J by 0 bases, with 8 bases left in between.